This T cell receptor beta chain originates from a study of blood T cell repertoires in COVID-19. V lost 4 bases and J 2 bases, leaving 17 bases between the germline ends. Germline CDR1 and CDR2: SGHTA and FQGTGA. The CDR3 extends over 17 amino acids. TCRdb keeps only in-frame clones here, not all; method: immunoSEQ multiplex PCR. The data hold around 270,000 clones, with roughly 80% observed a single time. The V gene is TRBV7-3, the J gene TRBJ2-2, with D possibly TRBD1 on 6 matching bases. This clonotype was sampled from a person aged 70 to 85 with COVID-19, enrolled during active disease. The material sequenced was peripheral blood. DNA for the CDR3: TGTGCCAGCAGCTCACCTTCCGGACAGACTAACACCGGGGAGCTGTTTTTT. Encoded protein: CASSSPSGQTNTGELFF. Full variable domain (remainder filled in from reference TRBV7-3 and TRBJ2-2): GAGVSQTPSNKVTEKGKYVELRCDPISGHTALYWYRQSLGQGPEFLIYFQGTGAADDSGLPNDRFFAVRPEGSVSTLKIQRTERGDSAVYLCASSSPSGQTNTGELFFGEGSRLTVL.